These 22 T cell receptor beta chains originate from one sample sequenced in a study of blood T cell repertoires in COVID-19. Sequencing was performed with immunoSEQ multiplex PCR; in TCRdb, only in-frame clones are kept and a portion is missing. The sample lists 45,000 to 55,000 clones, around 91% occurring once. Sequencing was carried out using peripheral blood. The receptors derive from a human donor in a cohort sampled during active COVID-19.

The rearrangement joins TRBV6-5 to TRBJ1-6; D is uncertain. The CDR3 consists of 14 residues. Germline V CDR1 and CDR2: MNHEY, SVGAGI. V was pared by 5 bases and J by 7 bases, with 12 bases between. The CDR3 nucleotides read TGTGCCAGCAGTCGCGGCGCATCAAATTCACCCCTCCACTTT. This encodes CASSRGASNSPLHF.

CDR3: CASSPGLAGADTQYF. The CDR3 DNA reads TGTGCCAGCTCACCGGGACTAGCGGGAGCAGATACGCAGTATTTT. The rearrangement uses TRBV18 and TRBJ2-3; TRBD2 agrees at 14 bases. J was trimmed by 4 bases and V by 3 bases; bases with no gene match: 0. Germline V gene data show CDR1 as KGHSH and CDR2 as LQKENI. This CDR3 region has 15 residues.

This sequence joins TRBV20-1 and TRBJ2-1; D not certain. The CDR3 spans 10 residues. Between the trimmed V and J ends, which lost 4 bases and 8 bases, there was a span of 6 bases. The germline V gene encodes CDR1 DFQATT and CDR2 SNEGSKA (reference sequence). Here the CDR3 reads CSAIVDEQFF. CDR3 DNA sequence: TGCAGTGCTATCGTAGATGAGCAGTTCTTC.

V gene TRBV2 combines with J gene TRBJ2-7; 12 bases fit TRBD1. Germline V CDR1 and CDR2: SNHLY, FYNNEI. Unmatched junction bases numbered 13, after V lost 6 bases and J lost 4 bases. This CDR3 contains 17 residues. Here the CDR3 reads CASRRRGGQGASYEQYF. CDR3 coding DNA: TGTGCCAGCAGACGAAGGGGGGGACAGGGGGCATCGTACGAGCAGTACTTC.

This chain uses TRBV3-1 (or the pseudogene TRBV3-2) with TRBJ2-7, with a weak D call TRBD2 (6 bases). This CDR3 spans 15 amino acids. Between the trimmed V and J ends, which lost 4 bases and 5 bases, there was a span of 18 bases. CDR1 is LGHDT, CDR2 YNNKEL, per germline (reference sequence). The CDR3: CASSPRRRDRDEQYF. The CDR3 coding sequence is TGTGCCAGCAGCCCTCGTCGGCGGGATAGGGACGAGCAGTACTTC.

The DNA of the CDR3 is TGTGCCAGTAGTATAGGGAGGGTGATACAGGAACCCAAGAGAGGCCAGCCCCAGCATTTT. It is translated as CASSIGRVIQEPKRGQPQHF. The rearrangement uses TRBV19 and TRBJ1-5; possible D gene TRBD1, 5 bases. The CDR3 totals 20 residues. With 1 base removed from V and 7 bases from J, the gap between germline ends came to 29 bases. Germline CDR1 and CDR2: LNHDA and SQIVND (reference sequence).

The rearrangement joins TRBV6-5 to TRBJ2-7, with 7 bases identical to TRBD1. CDR1 and CDR2 from the germline V gene are MNHEY and SVGAGI. The CDR3 runs 15 residues. V lost 7 bases, J lost 3 bases, and 12 bases stayed unmatched. The CDR3, as DNA: TGTGCCAGCACGGGACAGCCCCAGAGTGGCTACGAGCAGTACTTC. As protein: CASTGQPQSGYEQYF.

This clone was observed once. The V call is TRBV19, the J call TRBJ1-4; D is ambiguous. V was trimmed by 5 bases and J by 0 bases, leaving 7 bases between them. Germline V lookup: CDR1 LNHDA, CDR2 SQIVND (reference sequence). This CDR3 contains 14 residues. This CDR3 reads CASSVEATNEKLFF. CDR3 nucleotides: TGTGCCAGTAGTGTCGAGGCAACTAATGAAAAACTGTTTTTT.

V usage is TRBV3-1 (or the pseudogene TRBV3-2) and J usage is TRBJ2-1; 7 positions agree with TRBD1. Germline V gene sequence: CDR1 LGHDT, CDR2 YNNKEL (reference sequence). The CDR3 is made up of 16 amino acids. J lost 3 bases, V lost 1 base, and 6 bases had no gene match. The chain's CDR3 is CASSQADRVYYNEQFF. In DNA form, the CDR3 reads TGTGCCAGCAGCCAAGCCGACAGGGTGTACTACAATGAGCAGTTCTTC.

The chain recombines TRBV18 with TRBJ2-6; 7 positions match TRBD1. Germline CDR1 KGHSH, CDR2 LQKENI. Germline trimming cut 5 bases from V and 0 bases from J; bases unmatched to any gene: 4. This CDR3 has 16 residues. The CDR3 sequence is CASSGQDNSGANVLTF. In DNA form, the CDR3 reads TGTGCCAGCTCAGGACAGGATAACTCTGGGGCCAACGTCCTGACTTTC.

J is TRBJ2-3 and V is TRBV28, with 12 nucleotides matching TRBD2. The germline gives CDR1 MDHEN, CDR2 SYDVKM. With 6 bases clipped from V and 10 bases from J, the junction kept 17 bases outside the gene matches. This CDR3 spans 17 amino acids. CDR3 bases: TGTGCCAGCAGCCAGCTAGGGCTAGCGGGAGGGGGGTCCCCGCAGTATTTT. Encoded protein: CASSQLGLAGGGSPQYF.

The rearrangement links TRBV7-3 to TRBJ2-1, with D unresolved. The CDR3 runs to 15 residues. Between the trimmed V and J ends, which lost 1 base and 0 bases, there was a span of 7 bases. From germline, CDR1 is SGHTA and CDR2 FQGTGA. In DNA, the CDR3 is TGTGCCAGCAGCTTAATGGCGGCCTCCTACAATGAGCAGTTCTTC. Translating it yields CASSLMAASYNEQFF.

This chain connects TRBV9 to TRBJ2-5; 9 nucleotides agree with TRBD2. V gave up 3 bases and J gave up 2 bases; unmatched junction bases: 11. This CDR3 contains 17 residues. Looked up from germline, CDR1 is SGDLS and CDR2 is YYNGEE. The CDR3 sequence: CASSAAVASGVQETQYF. Here the CDR3 DNA reads TGTGCCAGCAGCGCAGCCGTGGCTAGCGGGGTTCAAGAGACCCAGTACTTC.

J is TRBJ1-5 and V is TRBV6-2 or TRBV6-3; a weak D match, TRBD1 (5 bases). The CDR3 runs 17 residues. The V gene's germline CDR1 is MNHEY and CDR2 SVGEGT. Between the trimmed V and J ends, which lost 0 bases and 0 bases, there was a span of 12 bases. CDR3 amino acids: CASSYSGQINSNQPQHF. CDR3 bases: TGTGCCAGCAGTTACTCGGGGCAGATAAATAGCAATCAGCCCCAGCATTTT.

The chain employs TRBV7-8 and TRBJ2-1, with 8 nucleotides matching TRBD2. The CDR3 extends over 15 amino acids. The V gene end was trimmed by 1 base and the J gene end by 8 bases; junction bases not matched to a gene: 7. In germline, CDR1 is SGHVS, CDR2 FQNEAQ. Here the CDR3 reads CASSLDQRGWDEQFF. CDR3 DNA: TGTGCCAGCAGCTTAGATCAGCGGGGGTGGGATGAGCAGTTCTTC.

This clone was found a few times. The genes are TRBV2 and TRBJ1-1, with TRBD1 matching 9 bases. The germline V gene encodes CDR1 SNHLY and CDR2 FYNNEI. The junction had 5 bases not matched to a gene; V was cut back by 4 bases and J by 5 bases. The CDR3 totals 14 residues. The CDR3 loop is CASSVRDRATEAFF. CDR3 bases: TGTGCCAGCAGTGTTAGGGACAGGGCGACTGAAGCTTTCTTT.

V usage is TRBV7-9 and J usage is TRBJ1-2, with D unclear. Trimming left V 1 base short and J 12 bases short, with 18 bases between. Germline V lookup: CDR1 SEHNR, CDR2 FQNEAQ (reference sequence). This CDR3 has 14 residues. DNA of the CDR3: TGTGCCAGCAGCTTAGTGGCGGGTGGAGGGTCTCACACCTTC. Translation: CASSLVAGGGSHTF.

This chain uses TRBV12-3 or TRBV12-4 with TRBJ1-6; the D is unclear. The CDR3 sequence is 12 residues long. With 1 base removed from V and 9 bases from J, the gap between germline ends came to 4 bases. The CDR3 DNA follows: TGTGCCAGCAGTTTAGACAGTTCACCCCTCCACTTT. Encoded protein: CASSLDSSPLHF.

The CDR3 coding sequence is TGTGCCAGCTCGATCCGGACTAGCGCCCAAGAGACCCAGTACTTC. This gives the protein CASSIRTSAQETQYF. The chain is built from TRBV18 and TRBJ2-5, with 9 bases fitting TRBD2. Germline lookup yields CDR1 KGHSH and CDR2 LQKENI. This CDR3 is 15 amino acids long. After removal of 6 bases from V and 1 base from J, the junction contained 6 bases not matched to a gene.

V usage is TRBV7-9 and J usage is TRBJ2-1; TRBD2 might be the D (5 bases). Trimming took off 3 bases at V and 15 bases at J, with 21 bases between the two ends. The CDR3 spans 14 residues. Germline assignment: CDR1 SEHNR and CDR2 FQNEAQ (reference sequence). The CDR3 DNA reads TGTGCCAGCAGCTTTGCCGAGCGGAGCCCCCGGGGGTTCTTC. Residues: CASSFAERSPRGFF.

The CDR3 reads CASSLREQLAGVGWSYNEQFF. CDR3 DNA: TGTGCCAGCAGTTTAAGGGAACAACTAGCGGGAGTAGGTTGGTCCTACAATGAGCAGTTCTTC. The chain joins TRBV27 to TRBJ2-1, with TRBD2 identical over 11 bases. This CDR3 contains 21 residues. V was clipped by 2 bases and J by 1 base; unmatched bases: 16. Germline-derived CDR1 and CDR2 are MNHEY and SMNVEV (reference sequence).

The CDR3 region is CASSPSGRDPDTQYF. As DNA, the CDR3 is TGCGCCAGCAGCCCAAGCGGGAGAGATCCAGATACGCAGTATTTT. The chain combines TRBV5-1 with TRBJ2-3, with 8 bases that match TRBD2. The CDR3 consists of 15 residues. Germline V gene sequence: CDR1 SGHRS, CDR2 YFSETQ. Trimming at V came to 4 bases and at J to 4 bases, leaving 8 bases not matched to a gene.